This T cell receptor (beta chain) was sequenced during a study of blood T cell repertoires in COVID-19. Study as a whole: Nucleic acid was either cDNA or gDNA, and it came from T cells, B-cell-depleted T cells, or PBMCs.

Authors' analysis steps: Amplification of reference gene primers was used by the study to estimate nucleated cell counts. Repertoires were generated with immunoSEQ multiplex PCR, while TCRdb's copy carries only in-frame clones and drops some. The DNA gave D and trimming, while V, J and clone size come from that table. The sample has roughly 98,000 clones, approximately 92% seen once. The CDR3 has 14 residues. Germline CDR1 reads MNHEY; CDR2 reads SVGAGI. V lost 7 bases, J lost 5 bases, and 14 bases lay in between. What was sequenced was peripheral blood. The chain has TRBV6-5 and TRBJ2-2; D gene uncertain. This TCR was sampled from a woman aged 55-69 years with active COVID-19. DNA of the CDR3: TGTGCCAGCATTCAAAACGCCGGGACCGGGGAGCTGTTTTTT. This translates into CASIQNAGTGELFF.